This TCR beta chain was captured by sequencing in a study of cytotoxic CD8 clonotypes in ibrutinib-treated CLL. In the study overall: The patient breakdown showed roughly 10 relapsed/refractory and around 16 treatment-naive cases, with about 18 IGHV unmutated.

Germline V gene sequence: CDR1 LNHDA, CDR2 SQIVND (reference sequence). The CDR3 has 13 amino acids. V was shortened by 5 bases and J by 7 bases, with 12 bases between the two germline ends. Profiling relied on immunoSEQ multiplex PCR, and the TCRdb table lists in-frame clones only, not all of them. The sample shows some 140,000 clones, under 95% of them seen only once. Sequenced material: PBMCs, taken after 12 months of ibrutinib treatment. The chain couples TRBV19 to TRBJ2-1, with unresolved D. The receptor's source is a human donor with chronic lymphocytic leukemia. For the CDR3, the DNA is TGTGCCAGTAGTTCATACGCCCCAAATGAGCAGTTCTTC. This gives the protein CASSSYAPNEQFF.